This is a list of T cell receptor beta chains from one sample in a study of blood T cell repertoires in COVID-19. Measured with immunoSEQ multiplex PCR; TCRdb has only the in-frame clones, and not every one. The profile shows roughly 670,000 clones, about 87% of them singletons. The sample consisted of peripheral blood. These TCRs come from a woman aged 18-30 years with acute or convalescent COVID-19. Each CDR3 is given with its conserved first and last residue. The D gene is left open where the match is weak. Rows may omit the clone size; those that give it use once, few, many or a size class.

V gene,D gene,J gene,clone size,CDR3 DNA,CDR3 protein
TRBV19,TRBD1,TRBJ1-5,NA,TGTGCCAGTAGTCCCCGGGACAGGAATCAGCCCCAGCATTTT,CASSPRDRNQPQHF
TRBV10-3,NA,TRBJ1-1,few,TGTGCCATCAGGACGACGGGAAGTGAAGCTTTCTTT,CAIRTTGSEAFF
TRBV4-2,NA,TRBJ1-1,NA,TGTGCCAGCAGCCAGGCCAGGGGAACGAACACTGAAGCTTTCTTT,CASSQARGTNTEAFF
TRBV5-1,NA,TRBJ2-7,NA,TGCGCCAGCAGTTTGACAGTGGGCTCCTACGAGCAGTACTTC,CASSLTVGSYEQYF
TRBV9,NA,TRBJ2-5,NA,TGTGCCAGCAGCGTAGGTTCGTTGGTGGCGGGAAAAGAGACCCAGTACTTC,CASSVGSLVAGKETQYF
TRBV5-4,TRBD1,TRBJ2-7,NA,TGTGCCAGCAGACCCTCCGGGACAGATCCCTACGAGCAGTACTTC,CASRPSGTDPYEQYF
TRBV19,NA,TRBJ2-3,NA,TGTGCCAGTAGTATAGGGCCTCGTGAGGGGGGGACAGATACGCAGTATTTT,CASSIGPREGGTDTQYF
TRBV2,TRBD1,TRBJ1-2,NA,TGTGCCAGCAGTGACGACAGGGGGCGGGGTGGCTACACCTTC,CASSDDRGRGGYTF
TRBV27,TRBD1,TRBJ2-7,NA,TGTGCCACCCGCTGGGGACAGACATACGAGCAGTACTTC,CATRWGQTYEQYF
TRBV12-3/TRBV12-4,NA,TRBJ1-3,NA,TGTGCCAGCAGTTTAAAAGGGGACACCATATATTTT,CASSLKGDTIYF
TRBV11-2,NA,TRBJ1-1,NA,TGTGCCAGCACCTCAAAATCTGTTGGGGCCGCGAACACTGAAGCTTTCTTT,CASTSKSVGAANTEAFF
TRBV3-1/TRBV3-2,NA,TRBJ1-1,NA,TGTGCCAGCAGCCCAACGTACAGACAGAAGAACACTGAAGCTTTCTTT,CASSPTYRQKNTEAFF
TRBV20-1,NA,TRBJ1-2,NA,TGCAGTGCTAGTATCGGCAGGGAGGGTGGCTACACCTTC,CSASIGREGGYTF
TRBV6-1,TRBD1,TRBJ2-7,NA,TGTGCCAGCAGTGAAAGGGACAGTAGCACCTACGAGCAGTACTTC,CASSERDSSTYEQYF
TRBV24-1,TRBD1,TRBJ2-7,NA,TGTGCCACCAGTGGGGACAGCGCCTACGAGCAGTACTTC,CATSGDSAYEQYF
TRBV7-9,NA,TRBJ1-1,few,TGTGCCAGCAGCGTCCCTACAGGGATCGCTGAAGCTTTCTTT,CASSVPTGIAEAFF
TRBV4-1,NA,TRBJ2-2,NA,TGCGCCAGCAGCCAAGTTGGTAGGGGGGGCCGGGACACCGGGGAGCTGTTTTTT,CASSQVGRGGRDTGELFF
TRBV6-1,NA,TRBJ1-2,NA,TGTGCCAGCAGTGAAGAAGAAGGGGGAATCTATGGCTACACCTTC,CASSEEEGGIYGYTF
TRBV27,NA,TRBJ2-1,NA,TGTGCCAGCAGTCACAGGGAAAATGAGCAGTTCTTC,CASSHRENEQFF
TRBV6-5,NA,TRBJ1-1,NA,TGTGCCAGTTTGGCTCCGGGCACTGAAGCTTTCTTT,CASLAPGTEAFF
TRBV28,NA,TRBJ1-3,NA,TGTGCCAGCAGTCTAAGGGCCGGTCGGCAGGGTGTCTCTGGAAACACCATATATTTT,CASSLRAGRQGVSGNTIYF
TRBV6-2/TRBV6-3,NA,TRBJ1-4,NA,TGTGCCAGCAGTTATAAGGAGGGTTCCGAAAAACTGTTTTTT,CASSYKEGSEKLFF
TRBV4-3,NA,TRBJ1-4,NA,TGCGCCAGCAGCCAAGCCGCGAGATCAACTAATGAAAAACTGTTTTTT,CASSQAARSTNEKLFF
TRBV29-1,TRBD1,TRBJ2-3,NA,TGCAGCGTTTTTCACGGGACAGGGAAGCCAGATACGCAGTATTTT,CSVFHGTGKPDTQYF
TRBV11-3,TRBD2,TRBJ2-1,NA,TGTGCCAGCAGCTTAGCTAGCGGGGGGGGATACAATGAGCAGTTCTTC,CASSLASGGGYNEQFF
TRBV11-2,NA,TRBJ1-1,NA,TGTGCCAGCAGCCGACAGGTTTCCAGGGCCAACACTGAAGCTTTCTTT,CASSRQVSRANTEAFF
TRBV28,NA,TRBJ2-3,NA,TGTGCCAGCAAAGAGGGGGGGGGCCTCCCGTGGGAGCAGTATTTT,CASKEGGGLPWEQYF
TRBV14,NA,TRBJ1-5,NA,TGTGCCAGCAGCCAAGAGACAGAAAGTTATAGCAATCAGCCCCAGCATTTT,CASSQETESYSNQPQHF
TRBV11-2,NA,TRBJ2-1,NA,TGTGCCAGCAGCTCGCCTAGCTCCTACAATGAGCAGTTCTTC,CASSSPSSYNEQFF
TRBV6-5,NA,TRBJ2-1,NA,TGTGCCAGCAGTTACTCGTTCCTAGCACTCGAGCAGTTCTTC,CASSYSFLALEQFF
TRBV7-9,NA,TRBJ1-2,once,TGTGCCAGCGCCACCCCAAACCTCTTGGTACGACTTGGTGGCTACACCTTC,CASATPNLLVRLGGYTF
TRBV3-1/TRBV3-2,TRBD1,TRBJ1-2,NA,TGTGCCAGCAGCCAAGTTCTGACAGGGGGTGGCTACACCTTC,CASSQVLTGGGYTF
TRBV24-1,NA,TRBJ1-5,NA,TGTGCCACCAGTGGGGCAGGCAGCAATCAGCCCCAGCATTTT,CATSGAGSNQPQHF
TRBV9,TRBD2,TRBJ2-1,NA,TGTGCCAGCAGCGTAGATAGAGGCGGGGGGGCATACAATGAGCAGTTCTTC,CASSVDRGGGAYNEQFF
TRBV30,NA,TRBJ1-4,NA,TGTGCCTGGAGTCCCGGGGGGCAGGGAGGTGAAAAACTGTTTTTT,CAWSPGGQGGEKLFF
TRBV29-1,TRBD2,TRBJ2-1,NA,TGCAGCGTCGGGGGGTATGAGCAGTTCTTC,CSVGGYEQFF
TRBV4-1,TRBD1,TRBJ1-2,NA,TGCGCCAGCAGCCCAGTAAGAGACAGGGTAGCTGGCTACACCTTC,CASSPVRDRVAGYTF
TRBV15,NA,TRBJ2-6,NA,TGTGCCACCAGCCCCCCGCGACAGTCTGGGGCCAACGTCCTGACTTTC,CATSPPRQSGANVLTF
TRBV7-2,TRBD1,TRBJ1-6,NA,TGTGCCAGCAGCGCCGGGACAGGGGATTCACCCCTCCACTTT,CASSAGTGDSPLHF
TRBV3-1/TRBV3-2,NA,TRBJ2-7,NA,TGTGCCAGCAGCGGACCCCCGTTGACAGTTACCTACGAGCAGTACTTC,CASSGPPLTVTYEQYF
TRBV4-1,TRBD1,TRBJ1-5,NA,TGCGCCAGCAGCCAAGGAGCGGCAGGGGGGAGGAATCAGCCCCAGCATTTT,CASSQGAAGGRNQPQHF
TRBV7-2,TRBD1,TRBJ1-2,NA,TGTGCCAGCAGCACTCGACAGGGGGACTATGGCTACACCTTC,CASSTRQGDYGYTF
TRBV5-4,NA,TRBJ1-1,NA,TGTGCCAGCAGCTCAAAACAGGGCCCCCCGGGGACTGAAGCTTTCTTT,CASSSKQGPPGTEAFF
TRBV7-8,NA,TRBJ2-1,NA,TGTGCCAGCAGCTTAGTAGACTTATCCGTTCAATTTGAGCAGTTCTTC,CASSLVDLSVQFEQFF
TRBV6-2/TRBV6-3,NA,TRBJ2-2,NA,TGTGCCAGCAGTTACTCGGGGCGGACCACCGGGGAGCTGTTTTTT,CASSYSGRTTGELFF
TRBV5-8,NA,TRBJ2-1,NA,TGTGCCAGCAGCAGGGGTATAATCACCTACAATGAGCAGTTCTTC,CASSRGIITYNEQFF
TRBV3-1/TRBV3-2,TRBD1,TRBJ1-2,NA,TGTGCCAGCAGCCAAGTGGACAGGGATGGAGGCTACACCTTC,CASSQVDRDGGYTF
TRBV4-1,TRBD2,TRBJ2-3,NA,TGCGCCAGCAGCCAACCTAGTTTCAAAGCCGGACTAGCGGGGAACACAGATACGCAGTATTTT,CASSQPSFKAGLAGNTDTQYF
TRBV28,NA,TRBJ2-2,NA,TGTGCCAGCAGTTCCCCCCCTGTTGGGGAGCTGTTTTTT,CASSSPPVGELFF
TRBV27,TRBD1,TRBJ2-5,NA,TGTGCCAGCAAAATTTTGGGACAGGGTAGGCAGACCCAGTACTTC,CASKILGQGRQTQYF
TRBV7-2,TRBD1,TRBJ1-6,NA,TGTGCCAGCAGCTTACCCGGGGGACAGGGAGGGTCACCCCTCCACTTT,CASSLPGGQGGSPLHF
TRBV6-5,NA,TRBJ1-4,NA,TGTGCCAGCAGTTACCTCGACACGAATGAAAAACTGTTTTTT,CASSYLDTNEKLFF
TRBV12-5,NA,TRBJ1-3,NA,TGTGCTAGTGGTTTGTCCCCCTCACTGAATATGTTGATTGGAAACACCATATATTTT,CASGLSPSLNMLIGNTIYF
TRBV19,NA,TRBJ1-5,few,TGTGCCAGTAGTAAACAGGCGGTTGGGGCAAATCAGCCCCAGCATTTT,CASSKQAVGANQPQHF
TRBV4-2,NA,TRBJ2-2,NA,TGTGCCAGCAGCCAAGATCAAGACGGGGTGACCGGGGAGCTGTTTTTT,CASSQDQDGVTGELFF
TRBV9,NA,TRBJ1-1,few,TGTGCCAGCAGCGTAGCTACTATCGGGGTGTGGAACACTGAAGCTTTCTTT,CASSVATIGVWNTEAFF
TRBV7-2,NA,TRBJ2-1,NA,TGTGCCAGCAGCTTAGTCGGAGGGACAGCTAATGAGCAGTTCTTC,CASSLVGGTANEQFF